This T cell receptor beta chain was obtained from a study of OX40 agonist ivuxolimab in advanced cancers. About the study as a whole: The costimulatory receptor OX40 (CD134) was targeted by ivuxolimab, a fully human IgG2 agonistic monoclonal antibody. Intravenous ivuxolimab was administered to patients every 2 weeks at six dose levels: 0.01, 0.1, 0.3, 1.5, 3 and 10 mg/kg. Of the roughly 54 dose-escalation patients, hepatocellular carcinoma was present in approximately 20, melanoma in roughly 15, renal cell carcinoma in 9 and head and neck cancer in 9. In the dose-escalation cohort, roughly 80% of patients were male, and the mean age was around 60 years, with a range of roughly 23 to 85. Prior anti-PD-1, anti-PD-L1 or anti-CTLA-4 therapy was permitted, and about two fifths of dose-escalation patients had received checkpoint inhibitors. Three dose-escalation patients achieved partial responses, one with hepatocellular carcinoma and two with cutaneous melanoma. Peripheral TCRbeta sequencing aimed to test whether ivuxolimab altered TCR sequence diversity and caused clonal T-cell expansion. The paper describes the monotherapy dose-escalation part (N of about 54 patients) of the phase I trial of ivuxolimab.

Beyond this particular receptor, the publication reports: Low levels of normalized T-cell clonal expansion were also shown by some nonresponding patients. After ivuxolimab, CD8+ T cells had more expanded clones than CD4+ T cells on average. In the 0.1-3.0 mg/kg groups, partial responders had among the lowest normalized peripheral clonal expansion, particularly in CD8+ T cells. Which antigens the clonally expanded peripheral T cells were specific for was not determined. At doses of 0.1 to 3.0 mg/kg, clonal expansion of both CD4+ and CD8+ T cells in blood was seen between baseline and week 6.

The trial excluded patients who had a history of autoimmune disease or who were on systemic immunosuppression. Peripheral blood for TCR sequencing was drawn from every dose cohort at baseline, at cycle 4 day 1 and at cycle 7 day 1. The samples were taken from a phase I, first-in-human, multicenter, open-label dose-escalation trial of ivuxolimab. The trial enrolled adults with locally advanced or metastatic head and neck squamous cell, hepatocellular, melanoma or renal cell carcinoma. Before TCR sequencing, CD4+ T cells and CD8+ T cells from peripheral blood were sorted into separate populations. In regard to this clone: Its antigen remains unidentified. No much larger clone exists at a distance of one base, and base qualities are not known.

Genomic DNA was extracted from sorted cells for sequencing of the TCRbeta CDR3 region. TCRbeta CDR3 regions were sequenced using the immunoSEQ Assay. TCRdb mirrors the immuneACCESS table, restricted to in-frame sequences. Some clones are absent from its copies; in checked studies, under half trace to an unresolved V gene, and the reason for the others is unknown. This sample gives about 52,000 clones in total; over 80% of them show up just once. In total, the top ten clones hold around 3.9% of the sample. Trimming costs V 1 base and J 0 bases, and their ends lie 7 bases apart. Including cysteine and phenylalanine, the CDR3 has 13 amino acids. Left in the record is the CDR3 DNA by itself, 39 bases read in frame from the first base. As encoded in the germline V gene, CDR1 is SQVTM while CDR2 is ANQGSEA.

Recombination connected TRBV29-1 to TRBJ2-7; no D gene is confidently identified. The clonotype was recovered from an adult with an advanced solid tumor such as melanoma, head and neck, liver or kidney cancer. The specimen was CD4+ or CD8+ T cells sorted from blood, collected in a trial of the OX40 agonist ivuxolimab. The DNA is TGCAGCGTTGAAGGTTCCCTCTCCTACGAGCAGTACTTC. Its translation reads: CSVEGSLSYEQYF.